The 22 T cell receptor beta chains listed next were all sequenced from one sample in a study of T cells after yellow fever vaccination. One entry per CDR3 protein results from TCRdb running MiXCR on the 5' RACE reads. The sample yields 550,000 or so distinct CDR3 sequences, roughly 19% seen once. The specimen comprised PBMCs, sampled 15 days after the yellow fever booster vaccination. The receptors were sampled from a man aged 30-40 years who received the YFV17D yellow fever vaccine.

The sample holds a few counts of this clonotype. V and J are TRBV20-1 and TRBJ2-7, with 11 positions matching TRBD1. Trimming at V came to 7 bases and at J to 0 bases, leaving 14 bases not matched to a gene. The CDR3 is 17 residues long. The V gene's germline CDR1 is DFQATT and CDR2 SNEGSKA (reference sequence). The CDR3 sequence is CSVGGTGGRRSSYEQYF. Here the CDR3 DNA reads TGCAGTGTTGGAGGGACAGGGGGACGCAGGAGCTCCTACGAGCAGTACTTC.

This clonotype turned up a few times. This chain uses TRBV7-2 with TRBJ2-5, with 9 bases identical to TRBD2. Germline lookup yields CDR1 SGHTA and CDR2 FQGNSA. The CDR3 length is 16 residues. The V and J ends lost 5 bases and 1 base, in that order; junction bases with no gene match: 8. The CDR3 sequence: CASSPRVAGVQETQYF. CDR3 nucleotides: TGTGCCAGCAGCCCCAGGGTAGCGGGAGTCCAAGAGACCCAGTACTTC. The whole variable domain, remainder taken from reference TRBV7-2 and TRBJ2-5, is GAGVSQSPSNKVTEKGKDVELRCDPISGHTALYWYRQSLGQGLEFLIYFQGNSAPDKSGLPSDRFSAERTGGSVSTLTIQRTQQEDSAVYLCASSPRVAGVQETQYFGPGTRLLVL.

The rearrangement joins TRBV9 to TRBJ2-7; D not resolved. There are 15 residues in the CDR3. Germline V gives CDR1 SGDLS, CDR2 YYNGEE. The germline V and J ends were trimmed by 0 bases and 4 bases, with 14 bases remaining between them. The CDR3 region is CASSVESATRYEQYF. CDR3 in DNA: TGTGCCAGCAGCGTAGAGAGCGCCACCCGTTACGAGCAGTACTTC.

This clonotype was seen more than once but under ten times. The chain employs TRBV3-1 and TRBJ2-4; no definite D call. V lost 0 bases and J 1 base, leaving 7 bases between the germline ends. Germline V gene data show CDR1 as LGHDT and CDR2 as YNNKEL (reference sequence). The CDR3 length is 15 residues. CDR3 sequence: CASSQERVAKNIQYF. As DNA, the CDR3 is TGTGCCAGCAGCCAAGAAAGGGTGGCCAAAAACATTCAGTACTTC.

The rearrangement links TRBV3-1 to TRBJ2-3, with 7 bases matching TRBD2. Per germline, CDR1 LGHDT and CDR2 YNNKEL (reference sequence). The CDR3 runs to 17 residues. Trimming at V came to 0 bases and at J to 0 bases, leaving 6 bases not matched to a gene. Here the CDR3 DNA reads TGTGCCAGCAGCCAAGAGGGACTAACCCTTAGCACAGATACGCAGTATTTT. Translated: CASSQEGLTLSTDTQYF.

The chain combines TRBV18 with TRBJ1-2; D is unresolved. The ends were cut back, 8 bases at V and 0 bases at J, with 10 bases in the middle. Germline loops: CDR1 KGHSH, CDR2 LQKENI. The CDR3 contains 13 residues. Here the CDR3 reads CASANWANYGYTF. The CDR3 bases are TGTGCCAGCGCGAATTGGGCTAACTATGGCTACACCTTC.

This clonotype has just a few counts. The chain links TRBV28 to TRBJ2-6, with 7 positions matching TRBD2. J was trimmed by 0 bases and V by 6 bases; bases with no gene match: 8. The germline gives CDR1 MDHEN, CDR2 SYDVKM. The CDR3 runs 17 residues. For the CDR3, the DNA is TGTGCCAGCAGGCAAGCGGGAAGGATCTCTGGGGCCAACGTCCTGACTTTC. The encoded protein is CASRQAGRISGANVLTF.

The CDR3 sequence: CASRRGDGYGYTF. DNA of the CDR3: TGCGCCAGCAGGCGGGGGGACGGCTATGGCTACACCTTC. The chain links TRBV5-1 to TRBJ1-2, with D perhaps matching TRBD1 (5 bases). The CDR3 has 13 residues. Germline V gives CDR1 SGHRS, CDR2 YFSETQ. Trimming removed 5 bases from V and 4 bases from J, with 12 bases in between.

This clonotype came up a few times. The CDR3 DNA reads TGTGCCAGCATCATGGGACAGGCCACCGAGGGGACAGATACGCAGTATTTT. Amino acids: CASIMGQATEGTDTQYF. The V and J genes are TRBV6-1 and TRBJ2-3, with 8 bases fitting TRBD1. The CDR3 has 17 amino acids. The germline gives CDR1 MNHNS, CDR2 SASEGT. V was clipped by 7 bases and J by 3 bases; unmatched bases: 15.

The V gene is TRBV5-1, the J gene TRBJ2-5; TRBD2 is a possible D gene (6 bases). Germline lookup yields CDR1 SGHRS and CDR2 YFSETQ. The V and J ends lost 0 bases and 7 bases respectively, with 19 bases between them. This CDR3 is built from 16 residues. The DNA for the CDR3 is TGCGCCAGCAGCTTGGCCTCTGGTGCGGGAAGGTGGACCCAGTACTTC. As protein: CASSLASGAGRWTQYF.

This clonotype was observed a handful of times. The V and J genes are TRBV5-6 and TRBJ2-7; TRBD2 agrees at 9 bases. Looked up from germline, CDR1 is SGHDT and CDR2 is YYEEEE. The ends lost 5 bases at V and 3 bases at J; junction bases unmatched: 12. This CDR3 has 16 residues. CDR3 sequence: CASRSSQREVVYEQYF. CDR3 coding DNA: TGTGCCAGCAGATCGTCTCAGCGGGAGGTCGTCTACGAGCAGTACTTC.

The rearrangement uses TRBV12-3 or TRBV12-4 and TRBJ2-1, with D possibly matching TRBD2 (6 bases). The CDR3 consists of 14 residues. V was cut by 3 bases and J by 3 bases, with 9 bases left in between. CDR3 sequence reads: CASSLREVYNEQFF. CDR3 nucleotide sequence: TGTGCCAGCAGTTTGCGGGAAGTCTACAATGAGCAGTTCTTC.

The chain has TRBV11-2 and TRBJ2-1, with 11 bases fitting TRBD2. CDR1 is SGHAT and CDR2 is FQNNGV in the germline V gene. With 3 bases clipped from V and 6 bases from J, the junction kept 10 bases outside the gene matches. The length of the CDR3 is 17 residues. The CDR3 DNA reads as TGTGCCAGCAGCTTCACGACCGGGACTAGCGGTCTCAATGAGCAGTTCTTC. It is translated as CASSFTTGTSGLNEQFF.

The chain recombines TRBV4-3 with TRBJ2-7, with D possibly being TRBD1 or TRBD2 (5 bases each). The length of the CDR3 is 13 residues. The V and J ends lost 4 bases and 8 bases respectively, with 15 bases between them. CDR1 and CDR2 from the germline V gene are LGHNA and YSLEER. The CDR3 region has the DNA TGCGCCAGCAGCCGACGGGACGCTGAAAAGCAGTACTTC. This sequence encodes CASSRRDAEKQYF.

This chain links TRBV19 with TRBJ2-7; D is possibly TRBD2 (7 bases). CDR1 LNHDA and CDR2 SQIVND come from the germline V gene (reference sequence). This CDR3 comprises 15 residues. V lost 1 base, J lost 2 bases, and 12 bases lay in between. The CDR3 loop reads CASSIGGGAPYEQYF. CDR3 coding DNA: TGTGCCAGTAGTATAGGGGGGGGCGCGCCCTACGAGCAGTACTTC.

The chain recombines TRBV12-3 or TRBV12-4 with TRBJ2-5; weak D call: TRBD2 (6 bases). The V and J ends lost 0 bases and 4 bases respectively, with 21 bases between them. This CDR3 comprises 18 residues. The chain's CDR3 is CASSLAGLWGRKGETQYF. The CDR3 DNA reads as TGTGCCAGCAGTTTAGCTGGTTTATGGGGGAGGAAAGGAGAGACCCAGTACTTC.

The rearrangement uses TRBV5-4 and TRBJ2-5; 14 bases map to TRBD2. The CDR3 sequence is 18 residues long. Per the germline V gene, CDR1 is SGHNT and CDR2 is YYREEE (reference sequence). J lost 5 bases, V lost 2 bases, and 11 bases had no gene match. This chain's CDR3 is CASSLGGYGLAGGETQYF. The DNA of the CDR3 is TGTGCCAGCAGCTTAGGCGGCTACGGACTAGCGGGAGGCGAGACCCAGTACTTC.

The chain is built from TRBV20-1 and TRBJ2-7; 10 bases fit TRBD2. The CDR3 totals 14 residues. The V gene's germline CDR1 is DFQATT and CDR2 SNEGSKA (reference sequence). V gave up 5 bases and J gave up 5 bases; unmatched junction bases: 9. In DNA, the CDR3 is TGCAGTGCTCCCATTAGCGGGAGGATTCACGAGCAGTACTTC. Amino acid sequence: CSAPISGRIHEQYF.

The V call is TRBV20-1, the J call TRBJ2-7; 9 nucleotides match TRBD2. V gave up 7 bases and J gave up 2 bases; unmatched junction bases: 6. The CDR3 spans 13 residues. Germline CDR1 DFQATT, CDR2 SNEGSKA (reference sequence). The CDR3 DNA is TGCAGTGGCGGGAGGGCCGACACCTACGAGCAGTACTTC. Its translation: CSGGRADTYEQYF.

This chain links TRBV5-8 with TRBJ2-7; D might be TRBD1 (6 bases). This CDR3 has 13 residues. Trimming took 4 bases from V and 5 from J, leaving 13 bases between them. The germline V gene has CDR1 SGHTS and CDR2 YDEGEE. CDR3 sequence (DNA): TGTGCCAGCAGCGCTATGGGGGCGGACGAGCAGTACTTC. This encodes CASSAMGADEQYF. Combining the CDR3 with reference TRBV5-8 and TRBJ2-7 gives the whole variable domain EAGVTQSPTHLIKTRGQQATLRCSPISGHTSVYWYQQALGLGLQFLLWYDEGEERNRGNFPPRFSGRQFPNYSSELNVNALELEDSALYLCASSAMGADEQYFGPGTRLTVT.

The V call is TRBV18, the J call TRBJ2-7; 8 bases map to TRBD1. The CDR3 totals 15 residues. Trimming removed 3 bases from V and 6 bases from J; junction bases left unmatched: 10. Germline V gene lookup returns CDR1 KGHSH and CDR2 LQKENI. The CDR3, as DNA: TGTGCCAGCTCACCGGGCCGGACAGGGTCGGTCGAGCAGTACTTC. Its protein is CASSPGRTGSVEQYF.

The gene calls are TRBV20-1 and TRBJ2-2; possible D gene TRBD2, 5 bases. Trimming took off 3 bases at V and 6 bases at J, with 14 bases between the two ends. The CDR3 covers 14 residues. Germline CDR1 is DFQATT and CDR2 is SNEGSKA (reference sequence). Here the CDR3 DNA reads TGCAGTGCTAGTAAAAGGGAGTGGGCCGGGGAGCTGTTTTTT. Its protein is CSASKREWAGELFF.